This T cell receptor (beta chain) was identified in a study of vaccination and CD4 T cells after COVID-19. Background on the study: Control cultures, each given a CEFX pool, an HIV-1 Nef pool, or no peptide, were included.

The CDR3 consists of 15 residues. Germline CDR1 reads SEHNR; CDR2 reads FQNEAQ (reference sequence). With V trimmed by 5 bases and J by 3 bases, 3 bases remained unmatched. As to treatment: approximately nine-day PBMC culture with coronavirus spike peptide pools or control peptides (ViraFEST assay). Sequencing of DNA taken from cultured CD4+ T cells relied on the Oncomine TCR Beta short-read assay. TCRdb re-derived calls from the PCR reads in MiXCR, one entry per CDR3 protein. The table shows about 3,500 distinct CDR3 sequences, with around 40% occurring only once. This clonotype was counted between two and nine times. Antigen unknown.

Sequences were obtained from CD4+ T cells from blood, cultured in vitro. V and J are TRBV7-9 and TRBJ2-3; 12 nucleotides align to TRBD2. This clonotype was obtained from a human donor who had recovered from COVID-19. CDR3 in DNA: TGTGCCAGCAGCCCTAGCGGGAGGGGGACAGATACGCAGTATTTT. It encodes CASSPSGRGTDTQYF.